This T cell receptor beta chain was profiled in a study of beta chain features in type 1 diabetes. General study results and limits: Shorter TCRB CDR3s, moderately but significantly so, marked every one of the four CD4+ subsets in Type 1 diabetes patients.

The germline CDR1 and CDR2 sequences are ENHRY and SYGVKD. V was clipped by 10 bases and J by 0 bases, with 21 bases between them. This CDR3 has 16 amino acids. As every portion of the isolated RNA was reverse transcribed, the sequencing read expressed TCRB transcripts. The average output of naive, central memory and regulatory T cell samples was several million reads. The protocol was immunoSEQ multiplex PCR, while the TCRdb copy is restricted to in-frame clones and leaves out a portion. The sample yields about 650,000 clones, over 10% seen once. Regarding this clone: Its antigen is undetermined.

The sequence was obtained from a man younger than 45 with type 1 diabetes. The gene calls are TRBV10-3 and TRBJ2-5; perhaps TRBD2 as D (7 bases). Material: naive CD4+ T cells from blood. CDR3 coding DNA: TGTGCCACGAGGGAGGGGGGGGCTACGTACCAAGAGACCCAGTACTTC. Translated: CATREGGATYQETQYF.